This T cell receptor (beta chain) was found in a study of T cells in Graves' hyperthyroidism and ophthalmopathy. CDR1 LNHDA and CDR2 SQIVND come from the germline V gene (reference sequence). V gave up 7 bases and J gave up 0 bases, with 13 bases separating them. The CDR3 length is 15 residues. RNA transcripts served as the template for amplifying TCR beta CDR3 regions. The TCR CDR3 was amplified in a first-round RT-PCR using the HTBI primer set. TCRdb processed the multiplex PCR reads anew with MiXCR; each CDR3 protein has one entry. The sample gives nearly 600,000 distinct CDR3 sequences, 14% of which show up once; roughly 7.1% is in the top ten. The diagnostic basis comprised clinical symptoms, serum thyroxine and TRAb, thyroid ultrasound and orbital computed tomography. This clonotype appeared a few times.

Sequencing input: blood. This chain joins TRBV19 and TRBJ1-3; D is unresolved. The clonotype comes from a woman aged 18-30 years with Graves' ophthalmopathy. The CDR3 DNA is TGTGCCAGTAAGGCCCTGGCAGACTCTGGAAACACCATATATTTT. This translates into CASKALADSGNTIYF.